These T cell receptor beta chains were read from a single sample in a study of blood T cell repertoires in COVID-19. Repertoires were generated with immunoSEQ multiplex PCR, while TCRdb's copy carries only in-frame clones and drops some. This table has roughly 200,000 clones, around 87% appearing once. Input material: peripheral blood. Source of these receptors: a woman between 50 and 59 years old with COVID-19, enrolled during active disease. The conserved cysteine and the conserved F or W are not part of the CDR3 here. Fields, in order: J gene, D gene, V gene, CDR3 length, CDR3 protein. A D gene is named only where the DNA matches it firmly.

TRBJ1-5,TRBD1,TRBV11-1,13,ASSLTGQSNQPQH
TRBJ2-4,TRBD2,TRBV6-2/TRBV6-3,15,ASSYSRTSGGENIQY
TRBJ1-5,TRBD1,TRBV5-1,16,ASSPFLTGGWSNQPQH
TRBJ1-1,TRBD1,TRBV10-1,12,ASSLDRRNTEAF
TRBJ1-4,TRBD1,TRBV11-2,11,ASSSLAGGKLF
TRBJ1-2,TRBD1,TRBV18,11,ASSFRQGDGYT
TRBJ2-4,.,TRBV11-2,13,ASSIRALAKNIQY
TRBJ1-3,TRBD1,TRBV13,12,ASSIGQAGNTIY
TRBJ1-4,TRBD1,TRBV19,13,ASSARQGANEKLF
TRBJ1-6,TRBD1,TRBV27,12,ASTQGQGYSPLH
TRBJ2-3,TRBD1,TRBV5-1,13,ASSLSGGQADTQY
TRBJ2-7,.,TRBV5-1,12,ASSFQGRDYEQY
TRBJ1-6,.,TRBV27,12,ASSFLGGGSPLH
TRBJ1-2,.,TRBV14,14,ASSPVLGGLGGGYT
TRBJ1-4,.,TRBV5-4,13,ASSLRSTTNEKLF
TRBJ1-3,.,TRBV29-1,11,SVAGVPGNTIY
TRBJ2-1,.,TRBV18,15,ASSLVRGGSSYNEQF
TRBJ1-2,.,TRBV20-1,9,SAMAGDGYT
TRBJ1-3,.,TRBV19,11,ASIGGAGNTIY
TRBJ1-2,.,TRBV3-1/TRBV3-2,12,ASSLGFQSGGYT
TRBJ2-2,TRBD1,TRBV5-1,14,ASSLEQGVNTGELF
TRBJ2-3,.,TRBV9,15,ASSVAPGGSGTDTQY
TRBJ1-2,.,TRBV12-3/TRBV12-4,11,ASSWTENYGYT
TRBJ2-1,TRBD1,TRBV7-8,12,ASSLPGGYNEQF
TRBJ2-1,TRBD2,TRBV28,15,ASSLASGGLSYNEQF
TRBJ2-3,.,TRBV6-5,12,ASSYGTLTDTQY
TRBJ1-2,TRBD1,TRBV28,14,ASSSWTGMINYGYT
TRBJ2-5,TRBD1,TRBV7-6,15,ASSLVGSAGGQETQY
TRBJ1-5,TRBD1,TRBV13,14,ASSLASGGQDQPQH
TRBJ2-7,TRBD1,TRBV7-9,11,ASSLGTGHEQY
TRBJ2-5,.,TRBV11-2,13,ASSWGHRDKETQY
TRBJ1-6,.,TRBV6-5,12,ASSLRRGNSPLH
TRBJ1-4,TRBD1,TRBV6-5,13,ASRQGDPTNEKLF
TRBJ2-7,.,TRBV7-2,13,ASSWLAEAGYEQY
TRBJ1-2,TRBD1,TRBV25-1,11,ASRSGDSYGYT
TRBJ2-3,TRBD2,TRBV10-3,13,AISKRGEGTDTQY
TRBJ1-2,TRBD1,TRBV5-8,15,ASRPGTGGRGNYGYT
TRBJ2-3,TRBD2,TRBV10-2,15,ASSESKLAGSTDTQY
TRBJ2-3,TRBD2,TRBV19,13,ASTRSGTSADTQY
TRBJ1-5,.,TRBV21-1,9,ASSRYQPQH